This TCR beta chain was recovered during a study of blood T cell repertoires in COVID-19 (dated by TCRdb to the early 2020s). At the level of the whole study: Samples covering the acute and convalescent phases of COVID-19 were provided by collaborators in the United States, Italy and Spain. The material from the prospective study consisted of cDNA or gDNA derived from T cells, B-cell-depleted T cells, or PBMCs. Subjects who had been exposed to COVID-19, were actively infected with it, or had recovered from it provided the deeply sampled blood TCRbeta repertoires that made up the dataset. The repertoires were released in a freely available public database intended as a resource for research on the immune response to SARS-CoV-2. Samples came from the ongoing ImmuneRACE study (first 160 participants) plus 1,254 subjects from 6 global collaborators. A de-identified subject ID, COVID-19 status, age in years and sex were almost always included in the sample metadata. Where HLA class I and class II types were available, the types were taken from metadata supplied by the sample provider, not from assay-based typing.

From the cysteine through the phenylalanine, the CDR3 covers 15 amino acids. The only DNA kept is the CDR3, 45 bases in frame from the first base. The germline V gene specifies SGHTA as CDR1 and FQGNSA as CDR2. Trimming takes 4 bases off V and 0 bases off J; junction bases not matched to a gene: 6. In regard to this clone: No cognate antigen has been identified for it. No quality values exist for individual bases; no much larger clone is one base distant.

TCRbeta CDR3 regions were amplified from genomic DNA by means of the immunoSEQ Assay, a bias-controlled multiplex PCR. As for how the authors treated the data: Nucleated cell counts per sample were estimated from amplification of reference gene primers within the assay. To quantify the absolute abundance of each unique TCRbeta CDR3 rearrangement, sequence reads were collapsed and filtered. Productive Simpson clonality was computed per sample as the square root of Simpson's diversity index over productive rearrangements. What TCRdb holds here is the immuneACCESS table cut down to in-frame rearrangements. Part of the clones is not present; checked against another copy, under half of the missing clones reflect an unresolved V gene, and the others are unexplained. That table furnishes V, J and clone size, whereas the DNA furnished D and trimming. Recorded for this sample are more than 200,000 clones; over 75% of them occurred a single time. The ten largest clones add up to 6% to 9.5% of the sample.

Findings and caveats that apply to the study as a whole: Clinical and demographic metadata were provided uncurated, with the amount varying by source and participant.

Each collaborating institution followed its own protocols to collect whole blood in K2EDTA tubes. For TCRbeta analysis, collaborators shipped samples as frozen whole blood, isolated PBMCs, or DNA extracted from either of those sample types. Sample: peripheral blood. The sequence links TRBV7-2 to TRBJ2-7, and 7 junction bases match TRBD1. The receptor was isolated from a woman of 80 years or more with acute or convalescent COVID-19. The CDR3 here reads CASSSEGQSSYEQYF. The nucleotides are TGTGCCAGCAGCTCAGAGGGACAGAGCTCCTACGAGCAGTACTTC.